This T cell receptor beta chain came from a study of blood T cell repertoires in COVID-19. Per the original methods: Estimation of nucleated cell counts was performed using reference gene primer amplification. Repertoires were generated with immunoSEQ multiplex PCR, while TCRdb's copy carries only in-frame clones and drops some. V and J calls and clone size are given by that table; D and trimming were obtained from the DNA. The sample holds under 150,000 clones; about nine tenths are singletons and the top ten take 2% to 2.5%. The CDR3 length is 16 residues. Germline lookup yields CDR1 MGHRA and CDR2 YSYEKL. The V gene end was trimmed by 4 bases and the J gene end by 3 bases; junction bases not matched to a gene: 6.

V is TRBV4-1 and J is TRBJ1-3, with 10 positions matching TRBD1. The source material was peripheral blood. This receptor was taken from a man aged 45-60 years with active COVID-19. For the CDR3, the DNA is TGCGCCAGCAGCCCTTGGACAGGGGGGTTTGGAAACACCATATATTTT. It is translated as CASSPWTGGFGNTIYF.